Listed here is a single T cell receptor (beta chain). The antigen is unknown. The CDR3 contains 12 residues. V gave up 5 bases and J gave up 8 bases, with 9 bases separating them. Germline loops: CDR1 SEHNR, CDR2 FQNEAQ (reference sequence). Only in-frame clones appear in the TCRdb table, and some are missing; sequencing was by immunoSEQ multiplex PCR. The listing records about 140,000 clones. These data belong to a study of T cell responses to AZD1222 COVID-19 vaccine. Study-level points and caveats: Most donors were white British, females outnumbered males, and clonal diversity was possibly underestimated. None of the repertoires were sampled until the peak T cell response had passed.

The receptor comes from an adult in good health. The V call is TRBV7-9, the J call TRBJ1-4; D is uncertain. Source material: peripheral blood. CDR3 region: CASSQRWEKLFF. The CDR3 nucleotides read TGTGCCAGCAGCCAACGGTGGGAAAAACTGTTTTTT.